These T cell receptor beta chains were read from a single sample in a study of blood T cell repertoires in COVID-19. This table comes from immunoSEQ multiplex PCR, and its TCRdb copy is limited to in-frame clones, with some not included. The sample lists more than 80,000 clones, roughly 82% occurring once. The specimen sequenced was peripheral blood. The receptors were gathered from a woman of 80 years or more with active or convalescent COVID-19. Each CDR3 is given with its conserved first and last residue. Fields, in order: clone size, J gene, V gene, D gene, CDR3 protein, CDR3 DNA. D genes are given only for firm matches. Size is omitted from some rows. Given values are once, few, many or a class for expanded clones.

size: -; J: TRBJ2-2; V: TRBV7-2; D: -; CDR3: CASSLLNSLNTGELFF; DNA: TGTGCCAGCAGCTTATTAAACAGTCTTAACACCGGGGAGCTGTTTTTT
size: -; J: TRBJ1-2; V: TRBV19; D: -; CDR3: CASSIQQNHGYTF; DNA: TGTGCCAGTAGTATCCAACAAAACCATGGCTACACCTTC
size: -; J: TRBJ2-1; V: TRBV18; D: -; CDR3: CASSPPDTGTKNEQFF; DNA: TGTGCCAGCTCACCACCTGACACAGGGACTAAGAATGAGCAGTTCTTC
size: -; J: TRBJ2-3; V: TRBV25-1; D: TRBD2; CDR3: CASSSTSGGYGYTQYF; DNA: TGTGCCAGCAGTTCAACTAGCGGGGGCTACGGGTATACGCAGTATTTT
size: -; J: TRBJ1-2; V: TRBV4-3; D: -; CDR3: CASSQVGAAYGYTF; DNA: TGCGCCAGCAGCCAAGTAGGGGCAGCGTATGGCTACACCTTC
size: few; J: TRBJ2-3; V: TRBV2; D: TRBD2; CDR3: CASSDHSAGGADTQYF; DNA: TGTGCCAGCAGTGATCATTCCGCCGGGGGGGCAGATACGCAGTATTTT
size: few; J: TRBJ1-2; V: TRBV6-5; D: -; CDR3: CASSSGGLYGYTF; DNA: TGTGCCAGCAGTTCTGGGGGGTTATATGGCTACACCTTC
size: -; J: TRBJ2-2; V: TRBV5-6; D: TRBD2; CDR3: CASSELAGGMNTGELFF; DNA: TGTGCCAGCAGCGAGCTAGCGGGGGGGATGAACACCGGGGAGCTGTTTTTT
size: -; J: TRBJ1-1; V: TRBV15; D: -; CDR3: CATSKTSGPPTVMNTEAFF; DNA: TGTGCCACCAGCAAGACCTCAGGGCCGCCGACAGTCATGAACACTGAAGCTTTCTTT
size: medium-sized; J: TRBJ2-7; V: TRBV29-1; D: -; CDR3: CSVEAAGKGYEQYF; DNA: TGCAGCGTTGAAGCCGCAGGGAAAGGCTACGAGCAGTACTTC
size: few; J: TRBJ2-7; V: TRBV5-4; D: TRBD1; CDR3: CASSLGRDSGLLRQYF; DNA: TGTGCCAGCAGCTTGGGACGGGACAGTGGGCTTTTACGGCAGTACTTC
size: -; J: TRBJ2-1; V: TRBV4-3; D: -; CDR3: CASSHAGADLNEQFF; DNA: TGCGCCAGCAGCCACGCGGGCGCCGACCTGAATGAGCAGTTCTTC
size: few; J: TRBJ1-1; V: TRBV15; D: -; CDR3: CATSRDEWTMNTEAFF; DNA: TGTGCCACCAGCAGAGATGAGTGGACTATGAACACTGAAGCTTTCTTT
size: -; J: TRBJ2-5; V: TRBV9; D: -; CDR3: CASSVFPTSPQETQYF; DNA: TGTGCCAGCAGCGTTTTCCCCACTAGCCCTCAAGAGACCCAGTACTTC
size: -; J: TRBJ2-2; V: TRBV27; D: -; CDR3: CASSSKSWGELFF; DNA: TGTGCCAGCAGCTCCAAGAGTTGGGGGGAGCTGTTTTTT
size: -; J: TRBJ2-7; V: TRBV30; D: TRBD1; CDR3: CAWSYGTGADEQYF; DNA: TGTGCCTGGAGTTACGGGACAGGGGCAGACGAGCAGTACTTC
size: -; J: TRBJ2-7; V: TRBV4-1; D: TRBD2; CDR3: CASSQEAGRAHEQYF; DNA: TGCGCCAGCAGCCAAGAGGCGGGGAGGGCCCACGAGCAGTACTTC
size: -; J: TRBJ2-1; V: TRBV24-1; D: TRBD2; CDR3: CATSDPSVAGGHGEQFF; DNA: TGTGCCACCAGTGACCCCTCGGTTGCGGGGGGGCACGGTGAGCAGTTCTTC
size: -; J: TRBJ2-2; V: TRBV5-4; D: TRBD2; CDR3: CASRRGAGELFF; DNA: TGTGCCAGCAGGCGGGGGGCCGGGGAGCTGTTTTTT
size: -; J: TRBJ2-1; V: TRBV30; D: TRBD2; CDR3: CAWGTSGGAYNEQFF; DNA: TGTGCCTGGGGGACTAGCGGGGGGGCCTACAATGAGCAGTTCTTC
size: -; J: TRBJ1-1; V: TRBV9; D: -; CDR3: CASSVGAQAGVTEAFF; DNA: TGTGCCAGCAGCGTAGGGGCACAGGCGGGGGTCACTGAAGCTTTCTTT
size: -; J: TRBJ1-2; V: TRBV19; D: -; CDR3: CASSEEVQGLGGYTF; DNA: TGTGCCAGTAGTGAAGAGGTGCAGGGCTTAGGAGGCTACACCTTC
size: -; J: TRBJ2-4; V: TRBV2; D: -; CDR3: CASLAGGSNIQYF; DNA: TGTGCCAGCTTGGCCGGGGGAAGTAACATTCAGTACTTC
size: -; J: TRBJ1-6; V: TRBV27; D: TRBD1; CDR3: CASSPITGGRSPLHF; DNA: TGTGCCAGCAGTCCTATAACAGGGGGAAGGTCACCCCTCCACTTT
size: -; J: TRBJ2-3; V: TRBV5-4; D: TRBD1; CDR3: CASRLDRERDTQYF; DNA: TGTGCCAGCAGGCTAGACAGGGAACGAGATACGCAGTATTTT
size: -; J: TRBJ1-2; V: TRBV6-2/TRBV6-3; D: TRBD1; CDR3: CASSYPTGTGATNYGYTF; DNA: TGTGCCAGCAGTTACCCAACCGGGACAGGGGCTACAAACTATGGCTACACCTTC
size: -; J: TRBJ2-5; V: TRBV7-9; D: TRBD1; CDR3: CASSLDRGETQYF; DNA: TGTGCCAGCAGCTTGGACAGGGGGGAGACCCAGTACTTC
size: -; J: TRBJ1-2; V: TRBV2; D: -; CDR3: CASRLEANYGYTF; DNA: TGTGCCAGCCGGCTGGAGGCTAACTATGGCTACACCTTC
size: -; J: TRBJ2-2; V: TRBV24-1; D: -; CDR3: CATSDPETALGAGELFF; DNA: TGTGCCACCAGTGATCCCGAGACAGCCCTAGGGGCCGGGGAGCTGTTTTTT
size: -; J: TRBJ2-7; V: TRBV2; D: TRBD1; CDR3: CAGAGGRWNEQYF; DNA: TGTGCCGGCGCAGGGGGCAGGTGGAACGAGCAGTACTTC
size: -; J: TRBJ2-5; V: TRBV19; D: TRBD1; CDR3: CASSKRTGRETQYF; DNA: TGTGCCAGTAGTAAACGGACAGGGAGGGAGACCCAGTACTTC
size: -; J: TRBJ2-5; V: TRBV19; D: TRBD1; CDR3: CASSHTDRTLRGTQYF; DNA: TGTGCCAGTAGTCATACGGACAGGACCTTACGGGGGACCCAGTACTTC
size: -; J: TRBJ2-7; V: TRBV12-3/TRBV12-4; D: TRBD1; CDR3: CASSWAGGHEQYF; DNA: TGTGCCAGCAGTTGGGCAGGGGGCCACGAGCAGTACTTC
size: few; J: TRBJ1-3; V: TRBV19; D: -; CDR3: CASRKEGAHIGNTIYF; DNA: TGTGCCAGTAGGAAGGAAGGGGCGCATATTGGAAACACCATATATTTT
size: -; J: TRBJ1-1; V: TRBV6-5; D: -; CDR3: CASNPGGRNTEAFF; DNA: TGTGCCAGCAACCCGGGGGGTAGGAACACTGAAGCTTTCTTT
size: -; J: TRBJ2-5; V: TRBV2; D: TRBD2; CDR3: CASKRGLAETQYF; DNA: TGTGCCAGCAAGCGGGGCCTCGCGGAGACCCAGTACTTC
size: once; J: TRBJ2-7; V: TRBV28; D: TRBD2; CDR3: CASSLGGGPIYEQYF; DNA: TGTGCCAGCAGTTTAGGCGGGGGGCCTATCTACGAGCAGTACTTC